The 5 T cell receptor beta chains below come from one sample, sequenced in a study of blood T cell repertoires in COVID-19. TCRdb keeps only in-frame clones here, not all; method: immunoSEQ multiplex PCR. Of 410,000 or so clones listed, 80% to 90% are singletons. The sample comprised peripheral blood. The receptor source for this set is a young woman with active or convalescent COVID-19.

The chain uses TRBV7-2 and TRBJ1-2; tentatively, D is TRBD1 (6 bases). V lost 1 base and J 3 bases, leaving 9 bases between the germline ends. This CDR3 contains 14 residues. The germline V gene encodes CDR1 SGHTA and CDR2 FQGNSA. The CDR3 coding sequence is TGTGCCAGCAGCTTAGGGACAGCTTACTATGGCTACACCTTC. It translates to CASSLGTAYYGYTF.

The chain recombines TRBV18 with TRBJ2-1, with D perhaps TRBD2 (7 bases). The CDR3 sequence is 16 residues long. Germline V gives CDR1 KGHSH, CDR2 LQKENI. The ends were cut back, 5 bases at V and 0 bases at J, with 14 bases in the middle. In nucleotides, the CDR3 is TGTGCCAGCTCAACTTGGGAGGGGGACTCCTACAATGAGCAGTTCTTC. It codes for CASSTWEGDSYNEQFF. The full variable domain, rest sourced from reference TRBV18 and TRBJ2-1, is NAGVMQNPRHLVRRRGQEARLRCSPMKGHSHVYWYRQLPEEGLKFMVYLQKENIIDESGMPKERFSAEFPKEGPSILRIQQVVRGDSAAYFCASSTWEGDSYNEQFFGPGTRLTVL.

V is TRBV3-1 (or the pseudogene TRBV3-2) and J is TRBJ1-2; 8 bases align to TRBD1. The CDR3 runs to 16 residues. The germline V gene encodes CDR1 LGHDT and CDR2 YNNKEL (reference sequence). V shed 0 bases, J shed 5 bases, and the junction held 8 bases outside the gene matches. Here the CDR3 DNA reads TGTGCCAGCAGCCAAGATCTAGGCAGGGGGCCGTATGGCTACACCTTC. Protein: CASSQDLGRGPYGYTF.

This clone was counted only a few times. CDR3 loop: CASSGLYEKLFF. CDR3 coding DNA: TGTGCCAGCAGCGGGCTCTATGAAAAACTGTTTTTT. This chain connects TRBV7-9 to TRBJ1-4; no clear D gene. CDR1 and CDR2 from the germline V gene are SEHNR and FQNEAQ (reference sequence). Between the trimmed V and J ends, which lost 5 bases and 6 bases, there was a span of 7 bases. CDR3 length: 12 residues. Filled out from reference TRBV7-9 and TRBJ1-4, the complete variable domain reads DTGVSQNPRHKITKRGQNVTFRCDPISEHNRLYWYRQTLGQGPEFLTYFQNEAQLEKSRLLSDRFSAERPKGSFSTLEIQRTEQGDSAMYLCASSGLYEKLFFGSGTQLSVL.

The chain employs TRBV5-4 and TRBJ2-3; D may be TRBD1 (6 bases). The V and J ends lost 3 bases and 3 bases respectively, with 8 bases between them. This CDR3 has 13 amino acids. The germline V gene encodes CDR1 SGHNT and CDR2 YYREEE (reference sequence). CDR3 in DNA: TGTGCCAGCAGCTCAGGACAGACAGATACGCAGTATTTT. Its translation is CASSSGQTDTQYF.